Here is one T cell receptor (beta chain) with its context. The target antigen is unknown. CDR1 and CDR2 from the germline V gene are MDHEN and SYDVKM. V was cut by 6 bases and J by 8 bases, with 19 bases left in between. The CDR3 contains 14 residues. This sample is part of a study of cytomegalovirus exposure and HLA in healthy donors. 60 Vbeta and 13 Jbeta primers were used in PCR. Profiling relied on immunoSEQ multiplex PCR, and the TCRdb table lists in-frame clones only, not all of them. Of 45,000 to 65,000 clones in the sample, more than 70% were seen once. Findings and caveats of the study: After further analysis at a later stage, 16,951 TCR beta sequences were associated with HLA alleles at 0.05 false discovery rate. Apparent HLA restriction characterized most CMV-associated TCR beta chains in a later analysis.

This clonotype originated in a woman aged 18-35 years in good health and CMV-seronegative. V is TRBV28 and J is TRBJ1-2; a possible D gene is TRBD1 (5 bases). Sequenced material: PBMCs. The CDR3 sequence: CASRAFGAYLGYTF. CDR3 nucleotide sequence: TGTGCCAGCAGAGCCTTTGGGGCGTATCTAGGCTACACCTTC.